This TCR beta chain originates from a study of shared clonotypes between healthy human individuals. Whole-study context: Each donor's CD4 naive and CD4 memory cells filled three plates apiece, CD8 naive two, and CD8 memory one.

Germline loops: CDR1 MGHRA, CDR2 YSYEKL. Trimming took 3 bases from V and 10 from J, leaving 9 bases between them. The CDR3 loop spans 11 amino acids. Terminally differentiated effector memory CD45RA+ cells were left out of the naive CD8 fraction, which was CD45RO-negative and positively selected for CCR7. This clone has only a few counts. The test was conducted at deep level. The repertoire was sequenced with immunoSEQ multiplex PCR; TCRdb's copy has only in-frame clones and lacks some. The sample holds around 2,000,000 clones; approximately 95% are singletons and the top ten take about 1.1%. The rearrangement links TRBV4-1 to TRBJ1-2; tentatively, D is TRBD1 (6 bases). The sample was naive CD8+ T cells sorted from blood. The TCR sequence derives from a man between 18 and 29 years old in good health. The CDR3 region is CASSQGADYTF. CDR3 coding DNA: TGCGCCAGCAGCCAGGGGGCTGACTACACCTTC.